This is a list of T cell receptor beta chains from one sample in a study of cytomegalovirus exposure and HLA in healthy donors. Method: immunoSEQ multiplex PCR; TCRdb's copy keeps in-frame clones and lacks some. The sample lists roughly 140,000 clones; 60% to 80% were seen once. The sequencing input was PBMCs. The receptor source for this set is a woman aged 25-40 years in good health and CMV-seronegative. The CDR3 runs from the conserved cysteine through the conserved F or W. The order of the fields is J gene, D gene, clone size, V gene, CDR3 DNA, CDR3 protein. The D gene is left open where the match is weak. Part of the rows lack a size; the others show once, few, many or a class for expanded clones.

>TRBJ2-2|-|-|TRBV5-1
TGCGCCAGCAGCTTGGAAGTAGTTGGTCGCGGCGGGGAGCTGTTTTTT
CASSLEVVGRGGELFF
>TRBJ2-1|-|-|TRBV7-8
TGTGCCAGCAGCAGAGGGCGCGTTAGTGAGGAGCAGTTCTTC
CASSRGRVSEEQFF
>TRBJ2-7|-|-|TRBV5-1
TGCGCCAGCAGCTTGGTCGTGTCTCCCTCCTACGAGCAGTACTTC
CASSLVVSPSYEQYF
>TRBJ2-7|-|-|TRBV5-4
TGTGCCAGCAGCGTCAGGTCGGCAGGGCCTGGGGAGCAGTACTTC
CASSVRSAGPGEQYF
>TRBJ1-5|-|once|TRBV30
TGTGCCTGGAGCCCGGGAAGGGGCAATCAGCCCCAGCATTTT
CAWSPGRGNQPQHF
>TRBJ2-5|-|-|TRBV11-2
TGTGCCAGCAGCTTAGGGGCCCACCGGTCCCAGTACTTC
CASSLGAHRSQYF
>TRBJ1-4|-|few|TRBV5-1
TGCGCCAGCAGCTTGGGGCAGCGACCAGCAACTAATGAAAAACTGTTTTTT
CASSLGQRPATNEKLFF
>TRBJ2-3|-|-|TRBV5-1
TGCGCCAGCAGCCCGGATCGTGGGGCCTCAGATACGCAGTATTTT
CASSPDRGASDTQYF
>TRBJ2-4|-|once|TRBV7-2
TGTGCCAGCAGCTTAATAGTAGGCGGGATTCAGTACTTC
CASSLIVGGIQYF
>TRBJ2-3|TRBD2|-|TRBV19
TGTGCCAGTAGTACGAGACTAGCGGAAAGCACAGATACGCAGTATTTT
CASSTRLAESTDTQYF
>TRBJ2-5|-|-|TRBV28
TGTGCCAGCAGTGATCGTACGAATACTGAAGAGACCCAGTACTTC
CASSDRTNTEETQYF
>TRBJ2-7|TRBD2|few|TRBV11-2
TGTGCCAGCAGCTTAGGGGCGGGAGCCACCTACGAGCAGTACTTC
CASSLGAGATYEQYF
>TRBJ2-1|-|-|TRBV2
TGTGCCAGCAGTGGACAGGTCTCCTACAATGAGCAGTTCTTC
CASSGQVSYNEQFF
>TRBJ2-7|-|-|TRBV21-1
TGTGCCAGCAGCTCCTTCGAATTAAGCGGGAGGTTCACCTACGAGCAGTACTTC
CASSSFELSGRFTYEQYF
>TRBJ2-7|TRBD2|-|TRBV10-2
TGCGCCAGCAGTGAAGGAAGCGGGGGACCGTACGAGCAGTACTTC
CASSEGSGGPYEQYF
>TRBJ1-2|TRBD1|-|TRBV28
TGTACCAGCAGTTCCCCGGACAGGGTAACTGGCTACACCTTC
CTSSSPDRVTGYTF
>TRBJ2-2|-|-|TRBV7-2
TGTGCCAGCAGCTTCGCGGGGCGACCGAACACCGGGGAGCTGTTTTTT
CASSFAGRPNTGELFF
>TRBJ1-2|-|-|TRBV7-9
TGTGCCATAAAGGGAGGGGCCCAAGACAAGGAAGGCTACACCTTC
CAIKGGAQDKEGYTF
>TRBJ1-5|TRBD1|-|TRBV5-6
TGTGCCAGCAGCCAAAATGAGGACAGGGGGTACCAGCATTTT
CASSQNEDRGYQHF
>TRBJ2-1|-|-|TRBV7-3
TGTGCCAGCAGCTTATTGGGCAGGGGAGATGAGCAGTTCTTC
CASSLLGRGDEQFF
>TRBJ1-2|-|-|TRBV10-3
TGTGCCATCAGTGACAAAGGGGATGGCTACACCTTC
CAISDKGDGYTF
>TRBJ2-3|TRBD2|-|TRBV19
TGTGCCAGTAGTTATCTAGCGGGGGGGGTGACAGATACGCAGTATTTT
CASSYLAGGVTDTQYF
>TRBJ2-6|-|-|TRBV19
TGTGCCAGTAGTAGAGATTCAGGGGCCTATGGGGCCAACGTCCTGACTTTC
CASSRDSGAYGANVLTF
>TRBJ1-5|-|-|TRBV6-1
TGTGCCAGCGCAGCAGACTCCAACAATCAGCCCCAGCATTTT
CASAADSNNQPQHF
>TRBJ2-3|-|-|TRBV15
TGTGCCACCAGCCCGTACACGACGCCGGGGGCAGATACGCAGTATTTT
CATSPYTTPGADTQYF
>TRBJ1-5|-|-|TRBV27
TGTGCCAGCGGCACAGGGTCTCAGCCCCAGCATTTT
CASGTGSQPQHF
>TRBJ2-5|TRBD2|-|TRBV9
TGTGCCAGCAGCGTAGCCCCGGCGGGAGAAGAGACCCAGTACTTC
CASSVAPAGEETQYF
>TRBJ2-3|TRBD2|once|TRBV2
TGTGCCAGCAGTGAGGGGGGGACTAGCACAGATACGCAGTATTTT
CASSEGGTSTDTQYF
>TRBJ1-2|TRBD1|-|TRBV7-9
TGTGCCAGCAGCTCCTCCGGGACAGCCTATGGCTACACCTTC
CASSSSGTAYGYTF
>TRBJ1-1|TRBD1|-|TRBV19
TGTGCCAGTAGTATCAGGGGGCGCATTGTGAACACTGAAGCTTTCTTT
CASSIRGRIVNTEAFF
>TRBJ1-3|-|-|TRBV2
TGTGCCAGCAGCACGAGCTCTGGAAACACCATATATTTT
CASSTSSGNTIYF
>TRBJ1-5|TRBD1|-|TRBV2
TGTGCCAGCAGTGAGACAGGGCATGCAAGTCAGCCCCAGCATTTT
CASSETGHASQPQHF
>TRBJ1-2|-|-|TRBV7-9
TGTGCCAGCAGCTTAGTGCAGGGATATGGCTACACCTTC
CASSLVQGYGYTF
>TRBJ1-1|TRBD1|-|TRBV28
TGTGCCAGCAGTGTTGGGACAGGTAAAAAAGCTTTCTTT
CASSVGTGKKAFF
>TRBJ2-1|TRBD2|-|TRBV7-3
TGTGCCAGCAGCGCCCTTGGAACTAGCGGGAAGGGGAATGAGCAGTTCTTC
CASSALGTSGKGNEQFF
>TRBJ2-7|-|-|TRBV6-1
TGTGCCAGCAGTGAATTTCTAGCCTCCTACGAGCAGTACTTC
CASSEFLASYEQYF
>TRBJ2-7|TRBD2|-|TRBV4-1
TGCGCCAGCAGCCAGGGACTAGCGGGAGTGTCGAGAGAGCAGTACTTC
CASSQGLAGVSREQYF
>TRBJ2-6|-|-|TRBV11-2
TGTGCCAGCAGCACCCAAAAAGCGGGGGCCAACGTCCTGACTTTC
CASSTQKAGANVLTF
>TRBJ2-7|TRBD1|-|TRBV5-8
TGTGCCAGCAGCTTCTGGGACAGGGGGCACTACGAGCAGTACTTC
CASSFWDRGHYEQYF
>TRBJ1-3|-|-|TRBV5-1
TGCGCCAGCAGCTTGGGTGGGGCCAGCCGCTCTGGAAACACCATATATTTT
CASSLGGASRSGNTIYF
>TRBJ2-3|-|-|TRBV2
TGTGCCAGCAGTTATAGCACAGATACGCAGTATTTT
CASSYSTDTQYF
>TRBJ1-1|-|once|TRBV29-1
TGCAGCGTTCACAGGAGAAACACTGAAGCTTTCTTT
CSVHRRNTEAFF
>TRBJ1-2|-|few|TRBV14
TGTGCCAGCAGCCAAGATGGTATCAGCTATGGCTACACCTTC
CASSQDGISYGYTF
>TRBJ2-7|-|few|TRBV18
TGTGCCAGCTCACTTCAGGACTCCTACGAGCAGTACTTC
CASSLQDSYEQYF
>TRBJ1-3|-|-|TRBV30
TGTGCCTGGAGTCCCGGACAACCTGGAAACACCATATATTTT
CAWSPGQPGNTIYF
>TRBJ2-7|TRBD2|-|TRBV11-2
TGTGCCAGCAGCTTAGAAGGGGGGACTAGCGGGAGTTACGAGCAGTACTTC
CASSLEGGTSGSYEQYF
>TRBJ2-1|-|-|TRBV28
TGTGCCAGCAGTTACCCAACTTACAATGAGCAGTTCTTC
CASSYPTYNEQFF
>TRBJ2-2|TRBD1|-|TRBV28
TGTGCCAGCAGTTTACGAGTGTTGGTGTCAGGGACAGATCCTCTGGGGAACACCGGGGAGCTGTTTTTT
CASSLRVLVSGTDPLGNTGELFF
>TRBJ1-1|TRBD1|-|TRBV10-3
TGTGCCACCGACAGGGGGAGGAATGCGAACACTGAAGCTTTCTTT
CATDRGRNANTEAFF
>TRBJ2-5|-|-|TRBV28
TGTGCCAGCAGTTTATCCGGAGAGACCCAGTACTTC
CASSLSGETQYF
>TRBJ1-3|-|-|TRBV19
TGTGCCAGTAGGGCGGGCACGGAGGGAAACACCATATATTTT
CASRAGTEGNTIYF
>TRBJ2-1|-|-|TRBV11-3
TGTGCCAGCAGCCTCCTATCGGGCGGGACGGCTGAGCAGTTCTTC
CASSLLSGGTAEQFF
>TRBJ2-1|-|-|TRBV7-9
TGTGCCAGCAGCTTGACAGGTGATGAGTTCTTC
CASSLTGDEFF
>TRBJ2-5|-|-|TRBV5-1
TGCGCCAGCAGCTTCTGGGACAAAACTCAAGAGACCCAGTACTTC
CASSFWDKTQETQYF